This is a list of T cell receptor beta chains from one sample in a study of T cells in Graves' hyperthyroidism and ophthalmopathy. Each CDR3 protein is one row after TCRdb ran MiXCR on the multiplex PCR reads. The sample holds about 590,000 distinct CDR3 sequences, around a sixth seen once. Sequenced sample: blood. Source of these receptors: a woman in her twenties or thirties with Graves' hyperthyroidism. Each CDR3 is given with its conserved first and last residue. The D gene is left open where the match is weak. Only part of the rows carry a size: once, few, many, or a class if the clone is expanded.

clone size: many; J gene: TRBJ2-1; V gene: TRBV28; D gene: .; CDR3 protein: CASSLYRQLYNEQFF; CDR3 DNA: TGTGCCAGCAGTTTATATAGGCAGCTCTACAATGAGCAGTTCTTC
clone size: few; J gene: TRBJ2-5; V gene: TRBV15; D gene: TRBD2; CDR3 protein: CATSSPRVPPRTSGKETQYF; CDR3 DNA: TGTGCCACCAGCAGTCCACGGGTTCCGCCGAGGACTAGCGGGAAAGAGACCCAGTACTTC
clone size: many; J gene: TRBJ1-1; V gene: TRBV7-3; D gene: .; CDR3 protein: CASSLTAGVGTEAFF; CDR3 DNA: TGTGCCAGCAGCTTAACAGCCGGGGTTGGCACTGAAGCTTTCTTT
clone size: many; J gene: TRBJ2-7; V gene: TRBV7-8; D gene: TRBD2; CDR3 protein: CASSLASGSIYEQYF; CDR3 DNA: TGTGCCAGCAGCTTAGCTAGCGGGAGTATCTACGAGCAGTACTTC
clone size: many; J gene: TRBJ1-5; V gene: TRBV3-1; D gene: .; CDR3 protein: CASSHSGLDQPQHF; CDR3 DNA: TGTGCCAGCAGCCACTCGGGGCTTGATCAGCCCCAGCATTTT
clone size: few; J gene: TRBJ2-3; V gene: TRBV19; D gene: TRBD2; CDR3 protein: CASSTGGLAGFQYGVSDTQYF; CDR3 DNA: TGTGCCAGTAGTACCGGTGGACTAGCGGGATTTCAGTATGGTGTGTCAGATACGCAGTATTTT
clone size: many; J gene: TRBJ2-7; V gene: TRBV9; D gene: .; CDR3 protein: CASGVIDEQYF; CDR3 DNA: TGTGCCAGCGGAGTAATTGACGAGCAGTACTTC
clone size: .; J gene: TRBJ2-7; V gene: TRBV6-1; D gene: TRBD2; CDR3 protein: CASSTSGRAYEQYF; CDR3 DNA: TGTGCCAGCAGTACTAGCGGGAGGGCCTACGAGCAGTACTTC
clone size: .; J gene: TRBJ2-7; V gene: TRBV7-9; D gene: .; CDR3 protein: CASSLTQESEQYF; CDR3 DNA: TGTGCCAGCAGCTTAACCCAGGAGTCCGAGCAGTACTTC
clone size: few; J gene: TRBJ2-6; V gene: TRBV19; D gene: .; CDR3 protein: CASSGRGGAVRGANVLTF; CDR3 DNA: TGTGCCAGTAGTGGTCGTGGGGGCGCTGTAAGAGGGGCCAACGTCCTGACTTTC
clone size: .; J gene: TRBJ2-5; V gene: TRBV4-1; D gene: TRBD1; CDR3 protein: CASSQDPPQGVIKTQYF; CDR3 DNA: TGCGCCAGCAGCCAAGATCCCCCACAGGGGGTAATAAAGACCCAGTACTTC
clone size: .; J gene: TRBJ2-1; V gene: TRBV24-1; D gene: TRBD2; CDR3 protein: CATSEPGLATLNEQFF; CDR3 DNA: TGTGCCACCAGTGAGCCGGGACTAGCGACTTTGAATGAGCAGTTCTTC
clone size: .; J gene: TRBJ2-1; V gene: TRBV5-1; D gene: .; CDR3 protein: CASSQGRLNNEQFF; CDR3 DNA: TGCGCCAGCAGCCAAGGACGGTTAAACAATGAGCAGTTCTTC
clone size: .; J gene: TRBJ2-7; V gene: TRBV30; D gene: TRBD2; CDR3 protein: CAWSVGSGMYEQYF; CDR3 DNA: TGTGCCTGGAGTGTCGGTAGCGGGATGTACGAGCAGTACTTC
clone size: few; J gene: TRBJ2-2; V gene: TRBV2; D gene: .; CDR3 protein: CASVGWGNTGELFF; CDR3 DNA: TGTGCCAGCGTGGGGTGGGGGAACACCGGGGAGCTGTTTTTT
clone size: few; J gene: TRBJ2-5; V gene: TRBV28; D gene: TRBD1; CDR3 protein: CASISGTGATRGQETQYF; CDR3 DNA: TGTGCCAGCATTTCCGGGACAGGGGCAACTAGAGGCCAAGAGACCCAGTACTTC
clone size: many; J gene: TRBJ1-3; V gene: TRBV6-1; D gene: .; CDR3 protein: CASSGWGVEGNTIYF; CDR3 DNA: TGTGCCAGCTCTGGCTGGGGGGTAGAAGGAAACACCATATATTTT
clone size: many; J gene: TRBJ2-1; V gene: TRBV11-3; D gene: TRBD2; CDR3 protein: CASSLVFSGGDYNEQFF; CDR3 DNA: TGTGCCAGCAGCTTAGTCTTTAGCGGGGGCGACTACAATGAGCAGTTCTTC
clone size: many; J gene: TRBJ1-5; V gene: TRBV5-1; D gene: .; CDR3 protein: CASSLDGASNQPQHF; CDR3 DNA: TGCGCCAGCAGCTTGGATGGGGCGTCCAATCAGCCCCAGCATTTT
clone size: .; J gene: TRBJ2-3; V gene: TRBV19; D gene: TRBD2; CDR3 protein: CASRASGSPDTQYF; CDR3 DNA: TGTGCCAGTAGAGCTAGCGGGAGCCCAGATACGCAGTATTTT
clone size: .; J gene: TRBJ2-1; V gene: TRBV15; D gene: TRBD1; CDR3 protein: CATSRMTGGNEQFF; CDR3 DNA: TGTGCCACCAGCAGAATGACAGGGGGGAATGAGCAGTTCTTC
clone size: many; J gene: TRBJ2-3; V gene: TRBV28; D gene: .; CDR3 protein: CASSLSVGGTSTDTQYF; CDR3 DNA: TGTGCCAGCAGTTTATCCGTCGGGGGCACTAGCACAGATACGCAGTATTTT
clone size: many; J gene: TRBJ2-7; V gene: TRBV20-1; D gene: .; CDR3 protein: CSARDPRDFYEQYF; CDR3 DNA: TGCAGTGCTAGAGACCCAAGGGACTTCTACGAGCAGTACTTC
clone size: many; J gene: TRBJ2-7; V gene: TRBV20-1; D gene: TRBD2; CDR3 protein: CSARVPAGGGEQYF; CDR3 DNA: TGCAGTGCTAGAGTACCAGCGGGAGGGGGGGAGCAGTACTTC
clone size: many; J gene: TRBJ2-7; V gene: TRBV6-5; D gene: .; CDR3 protein: CASSYSWWEAYEQYF; CDR3 DNA: TGTGCCAGCAGTTACTCATGGTGGGAGGCCTACGAGCAGTACTTC
clone size: few; J gene: TRBJ2-3; V gene: TRBV11-1; D gene: .; CDR3 protein: CATSDSRGDTQYF; CDR3 DNA: TGTGCCACCAGTGACTCCAGGGGAGATACGCAGTATTTT
clone size: few; J gene: TRBJ2-3; V gene: TRBV10-3; D gene: TRBD2; CDR3 protein: CAIDLAGAQYF; CDR3 DNA: TGTGCCATCGACCTAGCGGGAGCGCAGTATTTT
clone size: .; J gene: TRBJ2-7; V gene: TRBV6-2/TRBV6-3; D gene: TRBD2; CDR3 protein: CASSHPGLAGLYEQYF; CDR3 DNA: TGTGCCAGCAGTCACCCAGGACTAGCGGGGTTATACGAGCAGTACTTC
clone size: few; J gene: TRBJ1-2; V gene: TRBV27; D gene: .; CDR3 protein: CASSLSPGEGANYGYTF; CDR3 DNA: TGTGCCAGCAGTTTATCACCAGGGGAAGGGGCTAACTATGGCTACACCTTC
clone size: many; J gene: TRBJ2-7; V gene: TRBV5-5; D gene: TRBD1; CDR3 protein: CASSLDRGHREQYF; CDR3 DNA: TGTGCCAGCAGCTTGGACAGGGGGCATCGCGAGCAGTACTTC
clone size: few; J gene: TRBJ1-2; V gene: TRBV5-1; D gene: .; CDR3 protein: CASRSGIGGYTF; CDR3 DNA: TGCGCCAGCAGATCAGGGATCGGTGGCTACACCTTC
clone size: many; J gene: TRBJ2-7; V gene: TRBV3-1; D gene: TRBD2; CDR3 protein: CASSQSGSWDEQYF; CDR3 DNA: TGTGCCAGCAGTCAAAGCGGGAGTTGGGATGAGCAGTACTTC
clone size: many; J gene: TRBJ2-7; V gene: TRBV6-5; D gene: TRBD1; CDR3 protein: CASSYGTVSGYEQYF; CDR3 DNA: TGTGCCAGCAGTTACGGGACAGTGTCCGGCTACGAGCAGTACTTC
clone size: many; J gene: TRBJ2-7; V gene: TRBV28; D gene: .; CDR3 protein: CASSFQRGTYEQYF; CDR3 DNA: TGTGCCAGCAGTTTCCAACGGGGTACCTACGAGCAGTACTTC
clone size: many; J gene: TRBJ1-5; V gene: TRBV3-1; D gene: .; CDR3 protein: CASSQPRTANNQPQHF; CDR3 DNA: TGTGCCAGCAGCCAACCACGGACAGCGAACAATCAGCCCCAGCATTTT
clone size: many; J gene: TRBJ2-7; V gene: TRBV20-1; D gene: .; CDR3 protein: CSATGAYEQYF; CDR3 DNA: TGCAGTGCTACCGGGGCCTACGAGCAGTACTTC
clone size: few; J gene: TRBJ2-2; V gene: TRBV20-1; D gene: TRBD2; CDR3 protein: CSATSGSSNTGELFF; CDR3 DNA: TGCAGTGCTACTAGCGGGAGCTCGAACACCGGGGAGCTGTTTTTT
clone size: few; J gene: TRBJ2-3; V gene: TRBV7-2; D gene: TRBD2; CDR3 protein: CASSALAGGGTDTQYF; CDR3 DNA: TGTGCCAGCAGCGCCCTAGCGGGAGGAGGCACAGATACGCAGTATTTT
clone size: .; J gene: TRBJ2-3; V gene: TRBV7-9; D gene: .; CDR3 protein: CASSWATVEDTQYF; CDR3 DNA: TGTGCCAGCAGCTGGGCCACAGTCGAGGATACGCAGTATTTT
clone size: .; J gene: TRBJ2-7; V gene: TRBV6-1; D gene: TRBD2; CDR3 protein: CASRPDSFGGSTSYEQYF; CDR3 DNA: TGTGCCAGCAGACCCGACAGTTTTGGCGGGAGTACGTCCTACGAGCAGTACTTC
clone size: .; J gene: TRBJ2-1; V gene: TRBV10-3; D gene: .; CDR3 protein: CAISESRGVFNEQFF; CDR3 DNA: TGTGCCATCAGTGAGTCGAGGGGCGTTTTCAATGAGCAGTTCTTC
clone size: many; J gene: TRBJ2-7; V gene: TRBV20-1; D gene: TRBD2; CDR3 protein: CSARRREFEYEQYF; CDR3 DNA: TGCAGTGCTAGAAGGCGGGAGTTTGAATACGAGCAGTACTTC
clone size: .; J gene: TRBJ2-5; V gene: TRBV7-7; D gene: TRBD2; CDR3 protein: CASSTRGGLETQYF; CDR3 DNA: TGTGCCAGCAGCACCCGGGGGGGGCTAGAGACCCAGTACTTC